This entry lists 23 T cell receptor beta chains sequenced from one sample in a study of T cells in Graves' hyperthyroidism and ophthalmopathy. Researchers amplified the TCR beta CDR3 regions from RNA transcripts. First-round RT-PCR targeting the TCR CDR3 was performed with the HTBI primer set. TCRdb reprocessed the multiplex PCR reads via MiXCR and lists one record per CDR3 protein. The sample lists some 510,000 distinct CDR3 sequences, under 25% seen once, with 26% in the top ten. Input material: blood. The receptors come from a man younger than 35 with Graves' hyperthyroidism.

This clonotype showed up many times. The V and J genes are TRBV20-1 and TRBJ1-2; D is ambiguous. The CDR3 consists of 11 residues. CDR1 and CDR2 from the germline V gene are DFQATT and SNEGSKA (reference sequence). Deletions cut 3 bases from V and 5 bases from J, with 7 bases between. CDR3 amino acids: CSARGPYGYTF. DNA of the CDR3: TGCAGTGCTAGGGGCCCATATGGCTACACCTTC.

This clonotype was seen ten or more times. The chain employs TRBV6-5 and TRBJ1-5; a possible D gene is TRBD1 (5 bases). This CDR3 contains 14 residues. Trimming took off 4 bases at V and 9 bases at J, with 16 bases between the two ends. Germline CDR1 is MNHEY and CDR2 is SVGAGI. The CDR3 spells CASSWGGRDRPQHF. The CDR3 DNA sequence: TGTGCCAGCAGTTGGGGGGGGAGAGACCGGCCCCAGCATTTT.

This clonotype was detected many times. The CDR3 region has the DNA TGTGCCAGCAGAACAGGGGGTTTGGGCTACACCTTC. Amino acid sequence: CASRTGGLGYTF. This chain links TRBV6-5 with TRBJ1-2; 8 bases agree with TRBD1. CDR1 and CDR2 from the germline V gene are MNHEY and SVGAGI. The junction had 5 bases not matched to a gene; V was cut back by 6 bases and J by 8 bases. This CDR3 is built from 12 residues.

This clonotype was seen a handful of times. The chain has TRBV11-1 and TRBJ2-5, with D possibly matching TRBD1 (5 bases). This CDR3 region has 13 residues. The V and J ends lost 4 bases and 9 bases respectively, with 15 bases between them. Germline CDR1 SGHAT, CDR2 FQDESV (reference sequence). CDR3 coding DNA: TGTGCCAGCAGCTCCCCCGTCCTGGGGCCCCAGTACTTC. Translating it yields CASSSPVLGPQYF.

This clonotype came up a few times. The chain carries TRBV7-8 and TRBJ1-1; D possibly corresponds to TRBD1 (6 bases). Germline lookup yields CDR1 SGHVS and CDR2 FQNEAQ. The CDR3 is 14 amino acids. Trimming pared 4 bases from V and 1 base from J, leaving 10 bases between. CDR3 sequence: CASSYRDRNTEAFF. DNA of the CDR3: TGTGCCAGCAGCTACAGGGATAGGAACACTGAAGCTTTCTTT. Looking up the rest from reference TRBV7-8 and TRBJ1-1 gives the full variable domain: GAGVSQSPRYKVAKRGQDVALRCDPISGHVSLFWYQQALGQGPEFLTYFQNEAQLDKSGLPSDRFFAERPEGSVSTLKIQRTQQEDSAVYLCASSYRDRNTEAFFGQGTRLTVV.

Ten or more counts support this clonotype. CDR3 residues: CASHSGQSYEQYF. The CDR3 coding sequence is TGTGCCAGCCATTCGGGACAGTCCTACGAGCAGTACTTC. The chain carries TRBV6-5 and TRBJ2-7; TRBD1 matches at 7 bases. V shed 8 bases and J 1 base; nucleotides not matched to a gene: 5. This CDR3 has 13 amino acids. Per the germline V gene, CDR1 is MNHEY and CDR2 is SVGAGI.

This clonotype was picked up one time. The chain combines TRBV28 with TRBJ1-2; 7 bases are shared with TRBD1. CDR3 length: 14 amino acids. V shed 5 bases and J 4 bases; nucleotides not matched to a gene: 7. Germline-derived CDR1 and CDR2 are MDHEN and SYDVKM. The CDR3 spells CASSPQGTAYGYTF. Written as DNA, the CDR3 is TGTGCCAGCAGTCCCCAGGGGACAGCCTATGGCTACACCTTC.

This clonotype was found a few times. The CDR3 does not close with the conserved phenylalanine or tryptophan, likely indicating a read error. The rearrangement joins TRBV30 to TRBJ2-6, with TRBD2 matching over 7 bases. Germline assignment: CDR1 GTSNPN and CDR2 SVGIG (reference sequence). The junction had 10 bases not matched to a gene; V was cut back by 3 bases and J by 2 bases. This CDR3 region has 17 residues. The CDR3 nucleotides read TGTGCCTGGAGCCGAGGGGAGGGGAGACCTGGGGCCAACGTCCTGACTTCC. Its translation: CAWSRGEGRPGANVLTS.

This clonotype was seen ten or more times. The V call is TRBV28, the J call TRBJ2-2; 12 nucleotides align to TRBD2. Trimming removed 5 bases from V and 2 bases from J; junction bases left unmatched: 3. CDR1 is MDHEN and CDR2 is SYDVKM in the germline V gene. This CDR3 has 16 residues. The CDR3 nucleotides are TGTGCCAGCAGTGCACTAGCGGGGGGAAACACCGGGGAGCTGTTTTTT. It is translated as CASSALAGGNTGELFF.

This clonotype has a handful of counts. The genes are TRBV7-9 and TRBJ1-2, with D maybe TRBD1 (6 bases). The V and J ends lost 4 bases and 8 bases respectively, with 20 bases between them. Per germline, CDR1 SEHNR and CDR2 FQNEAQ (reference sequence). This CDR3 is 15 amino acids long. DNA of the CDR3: TGTGCCAGCAGCTCTTCCCTGACAGGCAATCAGGGCTACACCTTC. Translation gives CASSSSLTGNQGYTF.

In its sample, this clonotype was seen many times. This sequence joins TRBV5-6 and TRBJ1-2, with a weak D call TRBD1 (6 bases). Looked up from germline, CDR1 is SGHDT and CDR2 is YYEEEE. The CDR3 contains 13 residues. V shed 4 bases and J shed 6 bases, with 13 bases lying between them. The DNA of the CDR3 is TGTGCCAGCAGCGGCACAGGGTCGGATGGCTACACCTTC. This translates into CASSGTGSDGYTF.

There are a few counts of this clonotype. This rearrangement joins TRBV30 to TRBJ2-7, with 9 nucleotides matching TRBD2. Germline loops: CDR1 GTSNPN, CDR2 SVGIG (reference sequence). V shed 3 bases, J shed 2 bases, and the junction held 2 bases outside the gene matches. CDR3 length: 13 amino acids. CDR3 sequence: CAWRVAGAYEQYF. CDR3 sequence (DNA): TGTGCCTGGAGAGTAGCGGGAGCCTACGAGCAGTACTTC.

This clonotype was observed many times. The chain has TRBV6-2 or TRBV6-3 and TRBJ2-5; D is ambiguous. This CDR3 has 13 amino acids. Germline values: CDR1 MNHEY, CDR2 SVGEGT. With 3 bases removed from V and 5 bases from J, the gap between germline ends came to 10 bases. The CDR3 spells CASSYGHGETQYF. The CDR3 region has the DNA TGTGCCAGCAGTTATGGGCATGGGGAGACCCAGTACTTC.

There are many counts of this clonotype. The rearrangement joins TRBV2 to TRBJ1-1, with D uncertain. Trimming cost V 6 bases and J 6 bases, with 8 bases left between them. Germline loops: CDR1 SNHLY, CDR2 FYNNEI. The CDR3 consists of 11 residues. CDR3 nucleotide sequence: TGTGCCAGCAGGATTCAGGCTGAAGCTTTCTTT. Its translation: CASRIQAEAFF.

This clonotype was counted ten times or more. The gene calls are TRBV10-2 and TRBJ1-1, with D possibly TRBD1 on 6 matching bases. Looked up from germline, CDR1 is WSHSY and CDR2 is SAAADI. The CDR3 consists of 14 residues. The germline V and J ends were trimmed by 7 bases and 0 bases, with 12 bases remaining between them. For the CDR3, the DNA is TGCGCCAGCACCCATCGACAGGTGAACACTGAAGCTTTCTTT. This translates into CASTHRQVNTEAFF.

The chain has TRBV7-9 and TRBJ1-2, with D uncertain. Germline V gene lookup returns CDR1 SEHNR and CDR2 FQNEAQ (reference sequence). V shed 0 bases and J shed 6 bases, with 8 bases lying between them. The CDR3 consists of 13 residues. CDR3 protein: CASSLAVGNGYTF. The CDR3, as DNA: TGTGCCAGCAGCTTAGCTGTTGGAAATGGCTACACCTTC.

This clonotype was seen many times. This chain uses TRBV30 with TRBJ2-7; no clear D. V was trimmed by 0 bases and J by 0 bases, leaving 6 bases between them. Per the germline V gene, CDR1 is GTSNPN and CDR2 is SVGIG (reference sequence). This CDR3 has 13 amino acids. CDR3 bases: TGTGCCTGGAGTGTACCCCTCTCCTACGAGCAGTACTTC. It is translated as CAWSVPLSYEQYF. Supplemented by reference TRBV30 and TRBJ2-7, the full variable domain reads SQTIHQWPATLVQPVGSPLSLECTVEGTSNPNLYWYRQAAGRGLQLLFYSVGIGQISSEVPQNLSASRPQDRQFILSSKKLLLSDSGFYLCAWSVPLSYEQYFGPGTRLTVT.

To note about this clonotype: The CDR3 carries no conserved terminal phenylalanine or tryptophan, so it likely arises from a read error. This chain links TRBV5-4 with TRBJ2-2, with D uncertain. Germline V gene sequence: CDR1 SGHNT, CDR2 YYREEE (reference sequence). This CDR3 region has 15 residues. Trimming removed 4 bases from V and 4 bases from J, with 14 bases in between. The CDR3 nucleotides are TGTGCCAGCAGCACTCGGGTGAGCGTCACCGGGGAGCTGTTTGTT. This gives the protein CASSTRVSVTGELFV.

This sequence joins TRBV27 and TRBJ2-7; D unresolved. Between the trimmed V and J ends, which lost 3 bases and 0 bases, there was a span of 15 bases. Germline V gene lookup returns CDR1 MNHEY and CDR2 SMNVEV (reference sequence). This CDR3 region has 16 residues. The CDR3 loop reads CASSFYYPKNSYEQYF. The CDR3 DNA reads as TGTGCCAGCAGTTTTTACTACCCCAAAAACTCCTACGAGCAGTACTTC.

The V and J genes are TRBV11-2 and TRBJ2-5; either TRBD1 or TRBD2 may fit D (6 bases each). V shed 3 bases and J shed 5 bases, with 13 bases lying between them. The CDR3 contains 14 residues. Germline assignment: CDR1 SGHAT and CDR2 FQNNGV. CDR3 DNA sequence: TGTGCCAGCAGCTTTACGGGGGCAGGGGAGACCCAGTACTTC. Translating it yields CASSFTGAGETQYF.

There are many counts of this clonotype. For the CDR3, the DNA is TGTGCCAGCACCCCTCGGGCGGGGGCGAACACCGGGGAGCTGTTTTTT. Amino acids: CASTPRAGANTGELFF. This chain joins TRBV28 and TRBJ2-2; 7 bases line up with TRBD2. Germline V gene data show CDR1 as MDHEN and CDR2 as SYDVKM. Trimming took 7 bases from V and 0 from J; bases not matched to a gene: 8. This CDR3 has 16 amino acids. The whole variable domain, filled in from reference TRBV28 and TRBJ2-2, reads DVKVTQSSRYLVKRTGEKVFLECVQDMDHENMFWYRQDPGLGLRLIYFSYDVKMKEKGDIPEGYSVSREKKERFSLILESASTNQTSMYLCASTPRAGANTGELFFGEGSRLTVL.

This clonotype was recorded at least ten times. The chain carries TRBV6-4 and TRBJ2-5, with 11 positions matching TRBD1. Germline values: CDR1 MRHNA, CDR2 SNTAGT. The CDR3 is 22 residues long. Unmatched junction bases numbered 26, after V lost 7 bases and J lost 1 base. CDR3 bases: TGTGCCAGCACCCCACTCTTCCGCGGGGACAGGGGGTCCGGGGGTGTCCAAGAGACCCAGTACTTC. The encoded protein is CASTPLFRGDRGSGGVQETQYF.

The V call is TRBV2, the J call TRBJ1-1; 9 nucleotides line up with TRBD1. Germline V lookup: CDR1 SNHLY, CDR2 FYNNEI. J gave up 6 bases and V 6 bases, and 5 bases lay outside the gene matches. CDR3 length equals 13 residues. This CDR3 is CASRRDRDAEAFF. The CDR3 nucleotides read TGTGCCAGCAGGAGGGACAGGGACGCTGAAGCTTTCTTT.